This passage covers 2 T cell receptor beta chains from one sample sequenced in a study of tumor-infiltrating lymphocytes in primary liver carcinoma. With around 450 ng total RNA as template and a constant-region primer, TCR beta cDNA was made. Three nested multiplex PCR rounds of slightly modified ARM-PCR generated TCR beta libraries. Forward primers for TRBV1-TRBV30 and a C-beta reverse primer served the first two PCR rounds, at around 11 cycles each. TCRdb ran MiXCR on the multiplex PCR reads and lists one entry per CDR3 protein. The profile covers approximately 330,000 distinct CDR3 sequences, with around 60% appearing a single time and roughly 6% taken by the ten largest. In addition to blood RNA drawn from unsorted whole blood, germline DNA was extracted. The material sequenced was peripheral blood. These receptors originate from a man aged 40-49 years with primary liver carcinoma and hepatitis B virus infection.

For this clonotype: Relative to the germline gene, one junction end is altered; a read error may explain this. The chain joins TRBV6-6 to TRBJ1-4, with D possibly TRBD1 on 6 matching bases. Looked up from germline, CDR1 is MNHNY and CDR2 is SVGAGI (reference sequence). This CDR3 comprises 15 residues. The CDR3 here is CTSRVQGGNTEKLFF. As DNA, the CDR3 is TGTACCAGCAGGGTACAGGGCGGAAACACTGAAAAACTGTTTTTT.

This clonotype was detected ten times or more. The gene calls are TRBV11-2 and TRBJ1-2; no reliable D call. CDR3 length: 13 amino acids. Germline lookup yields CDR1 SGHAT and CDR2 FQNNGV. The V end was cut by 0 bases, the J end by 6 bases, with 8 bases between. CDR3 loop: CASSLDTEHGYTF. CDR3 coding DNA: TGTGCCAGCAGCTTAGACACAGAACATGGCTACACCTTC.